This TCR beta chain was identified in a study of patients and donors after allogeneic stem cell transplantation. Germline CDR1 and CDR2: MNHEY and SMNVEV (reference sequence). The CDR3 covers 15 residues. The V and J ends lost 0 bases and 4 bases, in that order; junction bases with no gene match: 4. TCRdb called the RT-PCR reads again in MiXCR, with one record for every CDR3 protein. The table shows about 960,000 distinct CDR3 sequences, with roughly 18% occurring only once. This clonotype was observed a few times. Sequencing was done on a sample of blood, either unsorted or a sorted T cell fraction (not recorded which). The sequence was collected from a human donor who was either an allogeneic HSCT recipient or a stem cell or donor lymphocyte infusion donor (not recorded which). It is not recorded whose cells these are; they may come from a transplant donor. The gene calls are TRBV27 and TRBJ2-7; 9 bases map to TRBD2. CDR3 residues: CASSLSFSGSYEQYF. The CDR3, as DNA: TGTGCCAGCAGTTTATCGTTTAGCGGGAGTTACGAGCAGTACTTC.